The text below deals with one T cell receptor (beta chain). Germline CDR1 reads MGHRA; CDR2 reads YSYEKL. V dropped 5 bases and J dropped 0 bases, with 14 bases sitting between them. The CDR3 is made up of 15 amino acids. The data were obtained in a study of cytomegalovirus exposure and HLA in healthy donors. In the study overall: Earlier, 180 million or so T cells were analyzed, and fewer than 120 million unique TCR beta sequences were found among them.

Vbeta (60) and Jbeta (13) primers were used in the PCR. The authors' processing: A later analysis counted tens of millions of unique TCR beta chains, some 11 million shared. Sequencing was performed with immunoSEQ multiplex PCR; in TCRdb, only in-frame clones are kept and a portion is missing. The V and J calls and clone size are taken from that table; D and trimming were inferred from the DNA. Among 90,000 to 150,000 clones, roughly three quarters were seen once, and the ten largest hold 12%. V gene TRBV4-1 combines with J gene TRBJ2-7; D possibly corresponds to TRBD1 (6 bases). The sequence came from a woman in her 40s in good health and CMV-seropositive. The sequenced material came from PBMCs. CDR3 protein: CASSTGSFGSYEQYF. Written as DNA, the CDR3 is TGCGCCAGCAGCACAGGGTCGTTTGGCTCCTACGAGCAGTACTTC.